The sequence of this T cell receptor beta chain was determined in a study of low-dose radiotherapy and immunotherapy resistance in tumors. Study context: On cycle 1 day 1, patients started four cycles of oral aspirin 300 mg daily.

This clonotype was found many times. Time point noted: after trial treatment. Specified treatment: LDRT plus nivolumab, ipilimumab, low-dose cyclophosphamide and aspirin (RACIN trial). Treatment of the donors consisted of nivolumab and ipilimumab (plus aspirin, low-dose cyclophosphamide and low-dose radiotherapy). cDNA synthesis used a TRAV/TRBV-specific primer set for both chains. TCR amplification ran 20 PCR cycles using constant-region and V-primer adapter primers. Using its own MiXCR run on the reads, TCRdb lists one record per CDR3 protein. The profile shows around 58,000 distinct CDR3 sequences, about 25% of them singletons. The TCR comes from a male donor with prostate cancer. This specimen was PBMCs, taken after low-dose radiotherapy plus immunotherapy.

The CDR3 loop reads CASSLTGTGGIYEQYF. CDR3 nucleotide sequence: TGTGCCAGCAGTTTGACCGGGACAGGGGGCATCTACGAGCAGTACTTC. The rearrangement uses TRBV27 and TRBJ2-7, with 12 bases lining up with TRBD1. V trimming: 3 bases; J trimming: 3 bases; junction bases outside the gene matches: 6. The V gene's germline CDR1 is MNHEY and CDR2 SMNVEV (reference sequence). The CDR3 length is 16 residues.